This T cell receptor (beta chain) derives from a study of identifying expanded T cells in peripheral blood. V lost 1 base to trimming and J lost 6 bases, with 10 bases between them. The germline V gene encodes CDR1 SGHAT and CDR2 FQNNGV. This CDR3 comprises 14 residues. The assay was immunoSEQ multiplex PCR, and TCRdb's table has in-frame clones only and misses some. Seen here are approximately 120,000 clones, around 84% observed once, and the top ten hold roughly 3.3%. The chain employs TRBV11-2 and TRBJ2-1; D ambiguous. This clonotype was obtained from a person between 18 and 75 years old in good health. Sequenced input: blood. The CDR3 spells CASSLGGNPNEQFF. CDR3 sequence (DNA): TGTGCCAGCAGCTTAGGAGGAAATCCCAATGAGCAGTTCTTC.